This TCR beta chain originates from a study of blood T cell repertoires in COVID-19. Profiling relied on immunoSEQ multiplex PCR, and the TCRdb table lists in-frame clones only, not all of them. The sample consists of some 96,000 clones, around nine tenths of them appearing once. This receptor was identified in a man aged 45 to 65 with acute or convalescent COVID-19. Source material: peripheral blood.

DNA for the CDR3: TGTGCCATCAGTGAAACCGGGACAGCCGACTATGGCTACACCTTC. Translating it yields CAISETGTADYGYTF. The chain joins TRBV10-3 to TRBJ1-2; 7 positions match TRBD1. The V segment lost 3 bases and the J segment 3 bases; nucleotides outside the gene matches: 7. The germline V gene encodes CDR1 ENHRY and CDR2 SYGVKD. The CDR3 length is 15 residues.